This T cell receptor beta chain was recovered during a study of CD8+ T cells in alopecia areata. Extracted RNA was reverse transcribed, and the resulting cDNA served as sequencing template. Generated by immunoSEQ multiplex PCR, the TCRdb table keeps only in-frame clones and is missing some. The table records about 140,000 clones, 51% of them present only once. Broader study findings: Especially in alopecia totalis/universalis, lesional scalp showed greater clonality than normal scalp did.

Points on this clone: Its matching antigen is unknown.

Alopecia areata patients provided lesional scalp punch biopsies and peripheral blood. The clonotype originates from a human donor with alopecia areata. The sample in question was CD4+ T cells sorted from blood, obtained at week 0.

The CDR3 reads CASRQIGAKNIQYF. CDR3 nucleotide sequence: TGTGCCAGTAGGCAGATCGGAGCCAAAAACATTCAGTACTTC. This chain links TRBV19 with TRBJ2-4; D gene ambiguous. This CDR3 is built from 14 residues. V was pared by 6 bases and J by 0 bases, with 9 bases between. Germline lookup yields CDR1 LNHDA and CDR2 SQIVND (reference sequence).